This T cell receptor beta chain was identified during a study of T cells in localized non-small cell lung cancer. Points from the study as a whole: Adjacent lung had a median roughly 60 of the 100 largest tumor clones. The greatest T cell clonality was found in uninvolved adjacent lung (higher than in tumor).

Using immunoSEQ multiplex PCR, the repertoire was profiled, and TCRdb retains in-frame clones only, with some absent. Of 35,000 to 45,000 clones in the sample, approximately 80% were seen once. This clone was detected only a few times. Antigen unknown. The V end lost 4 bases, the J end lost 6 bases, and 16 bases lay between the germline ends. The germline gives CDR1 WSHSY, CDR2 SAAADI. The CDR3 has 14 residues. The chain combines TRBV10-2 with TRBJ2-7; D perhaps matches TRBD1 (5 bases). The receptor was derived from a male donor aged 60 or older with stage II lung adenocarcinoma. The sample here was peripheral blood mononuclear cells, taken before any cancer treatment. The CDR3 region is CASSGQHGKGEQYF. In DNA, the CDR3 is TGCGCCAGCAGTGGACAGCACGGAAAGGGCGAGCAGTACTTC.